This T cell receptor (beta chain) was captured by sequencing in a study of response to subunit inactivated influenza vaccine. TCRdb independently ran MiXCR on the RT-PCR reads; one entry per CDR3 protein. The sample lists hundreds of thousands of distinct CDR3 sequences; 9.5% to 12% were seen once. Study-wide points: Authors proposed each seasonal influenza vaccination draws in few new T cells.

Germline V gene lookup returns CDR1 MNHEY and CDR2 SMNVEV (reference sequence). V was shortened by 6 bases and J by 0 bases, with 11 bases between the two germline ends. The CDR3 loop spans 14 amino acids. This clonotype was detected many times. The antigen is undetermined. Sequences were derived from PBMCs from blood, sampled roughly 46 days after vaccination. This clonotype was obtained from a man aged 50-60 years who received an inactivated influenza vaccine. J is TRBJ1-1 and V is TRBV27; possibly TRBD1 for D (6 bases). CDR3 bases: TGTGCCAGCAGGAAACAGGGATTGAACACTGAAGCTTTCTTT. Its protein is CASRKQGLNTEAFF.